Shown below are 4 T cell receptor beta chains from a single sample sequenced in a study of T cell repertoires in ileal Crohn's disease. Libraries were prepared by immunoSEQ multiplex PCR; TCRdb keeps only in-frame clonotypes and omits some of them. This sample has approximately 7,400 clones, with more than 85% found just once. Sample: ileal tissue. The receptors stem from an adult with Crohn's disease.

Written as DNA, the CDR3 is TGTGCCAGTAGTATAATTCCAGACTCGGGCACAGATACGCAGTATTTT. Translation gives CASSIIPDSGTDTQYF. The chain couples TRBV19 to TRBJ2-3; D ambiguous. Germline-derived CDR1 and CDR2 are LNHDA and SQIVND (reference sequence). There are 16 residues in the CDR3. Trimming removed 2 bases from V and 1 base from J, with 13 bases in between.

This sequence joins TRBV10-1 and TRBJ1-1; 7 bases line up with TRBD1. The CDR3 is made up of 14 amino acids. V was pared by 4 bases and J by 1 base, with 3 bases of the junction left unmatched. CDR1 and CDR2 (germline): WNHNN, SYGVQD (reference sequence). CDR3 coding DNA: TGCGCCAGCAGTGCTTCAGGGGGGAACACTGAAGCTTTCTTT. This translates into CASSASGGNTEAFF.

The chain joins TRBV10-3 to TRBJ1-5, with D hard to call. V was pared by 6 bases and J by 5 bases, with 14 bases between. Germline V gene data show CDR1 as ENHRY and CDR2 as SYGVKD. The CDR3 consists of 14 residues. The CDR3 DNA reads TGTGCCATCAGCCTAGACGGAAAAGATCAGCCCCAGCATTTT. Its translation is CAISLDGKDQPQHF.

CDR3 sequence: CSAATGLAGNTIYF. The CDR3 DNA follows: TGCAGCGCCGCGACAGGCTTGGCTGGAAACACCATATATTTT. The rearrangement joins TRBV29-1 to TRBJ1-3; D might be TRBD1 (6 bases). The ends were cut back, 7 bases at V and 2 bases at J, with 15 bases in the middle. The CDR3 totals 14 residues. Germline-derived CDR1 and CDR2 are SQVTM and ANQGSEA.